The 9 T cell receptor beta chains reported below all come from one sample, sequenced in a study of cytomegalovirus exposure and HLA in healthy donors. The study ran its PCR with 60 Vbeta and 13 Jbeta primers. The method was immunoSEQ multiplex PCR; TCRdb's version includes in-frame clones alone and lacks a portion of them. Found here are approximately 160,000 clones, 77% of them singletons; the top ten hold roughly 7.3%. Sequencing was carried out using PBMCs. All receptors come from a male donor in good health and CMV-seropositive.

The chain is built from TRBV9 and TRBJ2-7; D is possibly TRBD1 (8 bases). CDR3 length equals 12 residues. V was cut by 4 bases and J by 9 bases, with 14 bases left in between. Germline CDR1 and CDR2: SGDLS and YYNGEE. The CDR3 DNA reads as TGTGCCAGCAGCCCCACAGGGGGGGGGCAGTACTTC. Translated, it gives CASSPTGGGQYF.

V and J are TRBV30 and TRBJ2-7, with a tentative D call TRBD1 (6 bases). The CDR3 has 13 amino acids. Germline V CDR1 and CDR2: GTSNPN, SVGIG (reference sequence). Trimming shortened V by 0 bases and J by 3 bases, and 9 bases separated the two germline ends. As DNA, the CDR3 is TGTGCCTGGAGTGTACACAGGGACTACGAGCAGTACTTC. This encodes CAWSVHRDYEQYF.

This chain connects TRBV27 to TRBJ1-5; TRBD1 matches at 12 bases. CDR1 MNHEY and CDR2 SMNVEV come from the germline V gene (reference sequence). The CDR3 runs 16 residues. The V and J ends lost 6 bases and 7 bases, in that order; junction bases with no gene match: 10. The CDR3 protein is CASSGTGGLGRQPQHF. The CDR3 DNA reads as TGTGCCAGCAGCGGGACAGGGGGCTTAGGTAGACAGCCCCAGCATTTT.

This clone was found a few times. The CDR3 bases are TGTGCCAGCAGTGACTGGGACACGTTCTACGAGCAGTACTTC. Translation: CASSDWDTFYEQYF. The chain has TRBV2 and TRBJ2-7; weak D call: TRBD1 (6 bases). V was shortened by 3 bases and J by 3 bases, with 12 bases between the two germline ends. CDR3 size: 14 residues. Per germline, CDR1 SNHLY and CDR2 FYNNEI.

This clone was picked up one time. The gene calls are TRBV9 and TRBJ2-7; no clear D. The CDR3 runs to 14 residues. Germline V gene data show CDR1 as SGDLS and CDR2 as YYNGEE. Trimming took 0 bases from V and 0 from J, leaving 7 bases between them. The CDR3 loop is CASSVGAVSYEQYF. The CDR3 DNA reads as TGTGCCAGCAGCGTAGGGGCAGTCTCCTACGAGCAGTACTTC.

The chain links TRBV6-5 to TRBJ2-1, with a weak D call TRBD2 (7 bases). Germline loops: CDR1 MNHEY, CDR2 SVGAGI. V shed 2 bases and J shed 7 bases, with 15 bases lying between them. This CDR3 is 15 amino acids long. DNA of the CDR3: TGTGCCAGCAGTTACGGGGGGGGGCTACGGAATGAGCAGTTCTTC. Translating gives CASSYGGGLRNEQFF.

This clone has more than one count but fewer than ten. V and J are TRBV5-1 and TRBJ1-2; D not certain. The CDR3 has 15 residues. Germline CDR1 and CDR2: SGHRS and YFSETQ. Trimming cost V 3 bases and J 5 bases, with 17 bases left between them. The CDR3 DNA sequence: TGCGCCAGCAGCTCGGAGGTGGGGAGACTTTATGGCTACACCTTC. This gives the protein CASSSEVGRLYGYTF.

This chain links TRBV9 with TRBJ1-1, with unresolved D. The CDR3 is 13 amino acids. Trimming left V 0 bases short and J 5 bases short, with 8 bases between. Germline assignment: CDR1 SGDLS and CDR2 YYNGEE. The CDR3 region has the DNA TGTGCCAGCAGCGTAGCGGGGAGGACTGAAGCTTTCTTT. It encodes CASSVAGRTEAFF.

This chain connects TRBV5-5 to TRBJ2-1, with 14 bases fitting TRBD2. With 3 bases clipped from V and 10 bases from J, the junction kept 3 bases outside the gene matches. CDR1 SGHKS and CDR2 YYEKEE come from the germline V gene (reference sequence). The CDR3 is made up of 14 amino acids. The CDR3 DNA is TGTGCCAGCAGCTGGACTAGCGGGGGGCGCGAGCAGTTCTTC. Its protein product is CASSWTSGGREQFF. The entire variable domain, with the rest obtained from reference TRBV5-5 and TRBJ2-1, is as follows: DAGVTQSPTHLIKTRGQQVTLRCSPISGHKSVSWYQQVLGQGPQFIFQYYEKEERGRGNFPDRFSARQFPNYSSELNVNALLLGDSALYLCASSWTSGGREQFFGPGTRLTVL.